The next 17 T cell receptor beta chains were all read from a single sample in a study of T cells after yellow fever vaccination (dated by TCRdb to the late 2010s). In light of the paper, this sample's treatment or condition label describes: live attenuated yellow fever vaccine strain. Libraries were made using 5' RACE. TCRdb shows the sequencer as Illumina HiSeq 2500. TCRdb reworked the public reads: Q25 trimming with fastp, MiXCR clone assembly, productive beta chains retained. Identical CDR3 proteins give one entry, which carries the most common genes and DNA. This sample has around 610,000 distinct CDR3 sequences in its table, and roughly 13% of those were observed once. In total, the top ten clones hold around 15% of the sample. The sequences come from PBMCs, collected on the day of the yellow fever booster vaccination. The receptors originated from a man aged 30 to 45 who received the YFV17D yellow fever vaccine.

The CDR3 loop is CASSFSGLRSSYEQYF. In nucleotides, the CDR3 is TGTGCCAGCAGCTTTTCGGGACTCCGGAGCTCCTACGAGCAGTACTTC. This rearrangement joins TRBV7-2 to TRBJ2-7, with D maybe TRBD2 (6 bases). Trimming took off 3 bases at V and 0 bases at J, with 15 bases between the two ends. The CDR3 totals 16 residues. Germline-derived CDR1 and CDR2 are SGHTA and FQGNSA.

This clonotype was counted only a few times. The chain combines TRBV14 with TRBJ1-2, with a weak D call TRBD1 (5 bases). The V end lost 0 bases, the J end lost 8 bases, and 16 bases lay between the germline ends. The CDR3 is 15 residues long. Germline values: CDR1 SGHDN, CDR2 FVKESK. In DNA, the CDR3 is TGTGCCAGCAGCCAAGATGGGGCCTACGTGGGGGGCTACACCTTC. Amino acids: CASSQDGAYVGGYTF.

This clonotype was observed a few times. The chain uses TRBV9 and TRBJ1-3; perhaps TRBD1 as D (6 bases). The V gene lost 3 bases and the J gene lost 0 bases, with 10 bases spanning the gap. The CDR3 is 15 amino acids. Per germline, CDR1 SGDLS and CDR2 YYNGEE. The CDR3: CASSGQVNSGNTIYF. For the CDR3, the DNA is TGTGCCAGCAGCGGACAGGTTAACTCTGGAAACACCATATATTTT.

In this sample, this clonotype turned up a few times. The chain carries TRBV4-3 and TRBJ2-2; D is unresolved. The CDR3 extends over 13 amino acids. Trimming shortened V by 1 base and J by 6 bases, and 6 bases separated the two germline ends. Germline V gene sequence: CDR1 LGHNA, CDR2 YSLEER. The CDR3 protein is CASSQVGSGELFF. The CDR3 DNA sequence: TGCGCCAGCAGCCAAGTTGGTTCCGGGGAGCTGTTTTTT.

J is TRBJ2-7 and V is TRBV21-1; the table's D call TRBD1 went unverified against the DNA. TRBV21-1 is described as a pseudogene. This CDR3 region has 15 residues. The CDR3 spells CASSDRDRGFYEQYF. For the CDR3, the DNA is TGTGCCAGCAGCGACCGGGACAGGGGGTTCTACGAGCAGTACTTC.

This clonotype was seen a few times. Here the CDR3 DNA reads TGTGCCACCAACGGACTAGCGGACATGACAGATACGCAGTATTTT. The encoded protein is CATNGLADMTDTQYF. This chain connects TRBV10-3 to TRBJ2-3, with 10 bases matching TRBD2. Germline V lookup: CDR1 ENHRY, CDR2 SYGVKD. Trimming at V came to 10 bases and at J to 3 bases, leaving 10 bases not matched to a gene. The CDR3 covers 15 residues.

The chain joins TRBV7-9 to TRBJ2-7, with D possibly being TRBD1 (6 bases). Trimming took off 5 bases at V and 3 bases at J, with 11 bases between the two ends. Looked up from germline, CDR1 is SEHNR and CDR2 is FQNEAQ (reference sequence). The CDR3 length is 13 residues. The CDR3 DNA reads TGTGCCAGCAGCCTGGACAGCCGCTACGAGCAGTACTTC. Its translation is CASSLDSRYEQYF.

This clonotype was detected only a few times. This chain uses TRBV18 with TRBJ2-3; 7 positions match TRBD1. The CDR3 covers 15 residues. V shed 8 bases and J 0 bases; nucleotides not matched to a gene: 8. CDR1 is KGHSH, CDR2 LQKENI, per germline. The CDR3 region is CASRTQGPSTDTQYF. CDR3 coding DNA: TGTGCCAGCAGGACACAGGGGCCAAGCACAGATACGCAGTATTTT.

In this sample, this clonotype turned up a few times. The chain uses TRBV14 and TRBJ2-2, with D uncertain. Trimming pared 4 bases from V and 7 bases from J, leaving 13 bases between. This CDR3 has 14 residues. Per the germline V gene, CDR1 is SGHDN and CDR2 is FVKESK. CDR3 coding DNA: TGTGCCAGCAGCCTCCAGAGAGGTATCGGGGAGCTGTTTTTT. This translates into CASSLQRGIGELFF.

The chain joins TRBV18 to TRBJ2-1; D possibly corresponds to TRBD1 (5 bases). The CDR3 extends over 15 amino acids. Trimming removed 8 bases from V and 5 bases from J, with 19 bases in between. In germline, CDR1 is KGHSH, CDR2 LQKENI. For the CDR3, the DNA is TGTGCCAGCCTAAAGGGGCTCCCGGTGAACAATGAGCAGTTCTTC. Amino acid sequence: CASLKGLPVNNEQFF.

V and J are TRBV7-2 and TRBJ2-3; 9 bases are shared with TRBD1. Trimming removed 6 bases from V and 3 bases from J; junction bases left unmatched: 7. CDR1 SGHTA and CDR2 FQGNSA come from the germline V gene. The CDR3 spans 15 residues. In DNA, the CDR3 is TGTGCCAGCAGAGCCGGGACAGGGACGACAGATACGCAGTATTTT. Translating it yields CASRAGTGTTDTQYF.

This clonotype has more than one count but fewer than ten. The CDR3 here is CSVGQGIGQPQHF. CDR3 DNA: TGCAGCGTAGGACAGGGGATAGGGCAGCCCCAGCATTTT. This rearrangement joins TRBV29-1 to TRBJ1-5, with 9 bases fitting TRBD1. Germline CDR1 and CDR2: SQVTM and ANQGSEA. The CDR3 has 13 residues. The V gene end was trimmed by 6 bases and the J gene end by 7 bases; junction bases not matched to a gene: 7. The whole variable domain, remainder taken from reference TRBV29-1 and TRBJ1-5, is SAVISQKPSRDICQRGTSLTIQCQVDSQVTMMFWYRQQPGQSLTLIATANQGSEATYESGFVIDKFPISRPNLTFSTLTVSNMSPEDSSIYLCSVGQGIGQPQHFGDGTRLSIL.

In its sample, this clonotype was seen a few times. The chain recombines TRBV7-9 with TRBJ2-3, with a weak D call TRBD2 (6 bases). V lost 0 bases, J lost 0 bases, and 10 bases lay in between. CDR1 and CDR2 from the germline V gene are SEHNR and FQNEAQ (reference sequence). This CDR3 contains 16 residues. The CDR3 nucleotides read TGTGCCAGCAGCTTAGCCCGGGACTTCAGCACAGATACGCAGTATTTT. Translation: CASSLARDFSTDTQYF.

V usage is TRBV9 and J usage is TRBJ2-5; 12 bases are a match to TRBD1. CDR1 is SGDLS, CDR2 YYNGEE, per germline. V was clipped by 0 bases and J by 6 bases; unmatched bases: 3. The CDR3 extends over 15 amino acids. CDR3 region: CASSVDGDRGQTQYF. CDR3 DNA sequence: TGTGCCAGCAGCGTAGATGGGGACAGGGGGCAGACCCAGTACTTC.

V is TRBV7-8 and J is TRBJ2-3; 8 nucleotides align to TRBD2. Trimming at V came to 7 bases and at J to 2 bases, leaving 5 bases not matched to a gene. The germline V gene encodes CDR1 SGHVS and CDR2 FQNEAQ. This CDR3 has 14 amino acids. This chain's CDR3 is CASKGTRITDTQYF. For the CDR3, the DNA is TGTGCCAGCAAGGGGACTAGGATCACAGATACGCAGTATTTT.

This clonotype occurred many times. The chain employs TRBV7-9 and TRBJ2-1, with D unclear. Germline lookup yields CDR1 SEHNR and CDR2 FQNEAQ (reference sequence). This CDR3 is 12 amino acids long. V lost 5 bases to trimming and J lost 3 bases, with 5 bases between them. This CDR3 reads CASSEDYNEQFF. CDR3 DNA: TGTGCCAGCAGCGAGGACTACAATGAGCAGTTCTTC.

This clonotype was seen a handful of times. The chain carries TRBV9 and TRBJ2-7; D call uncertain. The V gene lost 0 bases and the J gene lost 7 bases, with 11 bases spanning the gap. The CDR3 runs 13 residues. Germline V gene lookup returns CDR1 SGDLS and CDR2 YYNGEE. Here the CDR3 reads CASSVDLFGEQYF. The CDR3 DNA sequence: TGTGCCAGCAGCGTAGACCTTTTTGGGGAGCAGTACTTC. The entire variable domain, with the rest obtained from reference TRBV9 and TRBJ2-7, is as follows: DSGVTQTPKHLITATGQRVTLRCSPRSGDLSVYWYQQSLDQGLQFLIQYYNGEERAKGNILERFSAQQFPDLHSELNLSSLELGDSALYFCASSVDLFGEQYFGPGTRLTVT.